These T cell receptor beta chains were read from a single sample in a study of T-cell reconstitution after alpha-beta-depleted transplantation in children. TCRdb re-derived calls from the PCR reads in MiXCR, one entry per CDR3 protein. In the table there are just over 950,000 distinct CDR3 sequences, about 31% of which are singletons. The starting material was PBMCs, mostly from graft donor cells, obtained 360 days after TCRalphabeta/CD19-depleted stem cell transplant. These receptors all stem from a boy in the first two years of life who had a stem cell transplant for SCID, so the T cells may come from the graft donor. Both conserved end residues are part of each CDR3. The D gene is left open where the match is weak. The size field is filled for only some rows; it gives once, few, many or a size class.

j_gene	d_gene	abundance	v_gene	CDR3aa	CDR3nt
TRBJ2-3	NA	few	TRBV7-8	CASSLGRWGRSDTQYF	TGTGCCAGCAGCTTAGGGCGGTGGGGAAGGTCAGATACGCAGTATTTT
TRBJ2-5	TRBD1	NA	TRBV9	CASSARQGTTQYF	TGTGCCAGCAGCGCCAGACAGGGGACGACCCAGTACTTC
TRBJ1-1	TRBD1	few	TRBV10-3	CAISEGGARNTEAFF	TGTGCCATCAGTGAAGGGGGCGCCCGGAACACTGAAGCTTTCTTT
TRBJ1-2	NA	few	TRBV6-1	CASSHNRKTANYGYTF	TGTGCCAGCAGTCATAATAGAAAGACAGCTAACTATGGCTACACCTTC
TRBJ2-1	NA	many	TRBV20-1	CSAAGGRSYNEQFF	TGCAGTGCTGCAGGGGGGCGGTCCTACAATGAGCAGTTCTTC
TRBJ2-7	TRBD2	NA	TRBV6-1	CASSRADLAGYEQYF	TGTGCCAGCAGTAGAGCAGACCTAGCGGGGTACGAGCAGTACTTC
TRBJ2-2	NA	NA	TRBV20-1	CSAPRETTGELFF	TGCAGTGCGCCAAGGGAAACTACCGGGGAGCTGTTTTTT
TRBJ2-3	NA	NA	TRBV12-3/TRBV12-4	CASSYQTGTKTQYF	TGTGCCAGCAGCTACCAGACCGGGACGAAAACGCAGTATTTT
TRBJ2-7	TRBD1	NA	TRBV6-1	CASSTIKTGYFHEQYF	TGTGCCAGCAGTACCATTAAGACAGGGTATTTCCACGAGCAGTACTTC
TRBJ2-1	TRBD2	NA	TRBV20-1	CSASPGLAVGNWYNEQFF	TGCAGTGCTAGTCCGGGACTAGCGGTAGGTAATTGGTACAATGAGCAGTTCTTC
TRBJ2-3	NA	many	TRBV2	CASSGAPRTDTQYF	TGTGCCAGCAGCGGGGCGCCACGCACAGATACGCAGTATTTT
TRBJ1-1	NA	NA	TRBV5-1	CASKEDSSFTEAFF	TGCGCCAGCAAGGAGGACAGCTCTTTCACTGAAGCTTTCTTT
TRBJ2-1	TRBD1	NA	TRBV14	CASSQGGTGDEQFF	TGTGCCAGCAGCCAAGGAGGGACAGGGGATGAGCAGTTCTTC
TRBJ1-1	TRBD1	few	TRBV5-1	CASSTTDRFATEAFF	TGCGCCAGCAGCACCACGGACAGGTTCGCCACTGAAGCTTTCTTT
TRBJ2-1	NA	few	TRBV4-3	CASSPRRGWYNEQFF	TGCGCCAGCAGCCCTCGGAGGGGCTGGTACAATGAGCAGTTCTTC
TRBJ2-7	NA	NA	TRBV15	CATSVRLTSSYEQYF	TGTGCCACCAGCGTTCGACTTACTTCCTCCTACGAGCAGTACTTC
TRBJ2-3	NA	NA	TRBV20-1	CSARAQSDTQYF	TGCAGTGCTAGAGCCCAATCAGATACGCAGTATTTT
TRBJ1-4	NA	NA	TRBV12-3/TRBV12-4	CASSFRVTNEKLFF	TGTGCCAGCAGTTTCAGGGTAACTAATGAAAAACTGTTTTTT
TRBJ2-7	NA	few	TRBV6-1	CASSRNGPPYEQYF	TGTGCCAGCAGCCGAAATGGACCCCCCTACGAGCAGTACTTC
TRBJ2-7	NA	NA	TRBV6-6	CASSFPDHYEQYF	TGTGCCAGCAGTTTCCCGGACCACTACGAGCAGTACTTC
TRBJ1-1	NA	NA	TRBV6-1	CASSDFFLADKNTEAFF	TGTGCCAGCAGTGATTTCTTTCTGGCGGACAAGAACACTGAAGCTTTCTTT
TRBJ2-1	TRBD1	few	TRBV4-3	CASSRDRGGEQFF	TGCGCCAGCAGCCGGGACAGGGGCGGTGAGCAGTTCTTC
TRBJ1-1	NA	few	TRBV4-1	CASSHPGASGHTEAFF	TGCGCCAGCAGCCATCCAGGGGCCAGTGGACACACTGAAGCTTTCTTT
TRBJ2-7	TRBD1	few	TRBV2	CASIWDSAYEQYF	TGTGCCAGCATCTGGGACAGCGCCTACGAGCAGTACTTC
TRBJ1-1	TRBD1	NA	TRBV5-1	CASSLTIQGAEAFF	TGCGCCAGCAGCCTTACCATACAGGGGGCTGAAGCTTTCTTT
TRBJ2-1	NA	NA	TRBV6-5	CASSSALWEDNNEQFF	TGTGCCAGCAGTTCCGCACTTTGGGAGGACAACAATGAGCAGTTCTTC